This TCR beta chain came from a study of T cell responses to AZD1222 COVID-19 vaccine. The CDR3 length is 15 residues. Germline assignment: CDR1 GTSNPN and CDR2 SVGIG (reference sequence). V was clipped by 1 base and J by 0 bases, with 10 bases between them. Using immunoSEQ multiplex PCR, the repertoire was profiled, and TCRdb retains in-frame clones only, with some absent. The repertoire holds approximately 110,000 clones, with 80% to 90% as singletons. The receptor was derived from an adult who received the AZD1222 COVID-19 vaccine. Sample: peripheral blood, taken 28 days after the second AZD1222 dose. The gene calls are TRBV30 and TRBJ1-3; D remains unclear. CDR3 sequence reads: CAWSETRASGNTIYF. The DNA of the CDR3 is TGTGCCTGGAGTGAAACAAGGGCCTCTGGAAACACCATATATTTT.